Following are 23 T cell receptor beta chains from one sample sequenced in a study of OX40 agonist ivuxolimab in advanced cancers. Assay used: immunoSEQ multiplex PCR; TCRdb lists only in-frame clones, some missing. The sample has roughly 75,000 clones, around nine tenths seen once; the top ten hold around 0.8%. The sequencing here drew on CD4+ or CD8+ T cells sorted from blood, taken in a trial of the OX40 agonist ivuxolimab. The source of these receptors is an adult with an advanced solid tumor such as melanoma, head and neck, liver or kidney cancer.

The rearrangement joins TRBV5-4 to TRBJ2-5, with 8 bases that match TRBD1. V lost 9 bases, J lost 0 bases, and 7 bases stayed unmatched. Germline V gene data show CDR1 as SGHNT and CDR2 as YYREEE (reference sequence). This CDR3 has 14 residues. The CDR3 loop reads CATYGQGDQETQYF. The CDR3 nucleotides are TGTGCCACCTATGGACAGGGAGACCAAGAGACCCAGTACTTC.

J is TRBJ2-7 and V is TRBV5-4; tentative D call: TRBD1 (5 bases). Germline CDR1 SGHNT, CDR2 YYREEE (reference sequence). Trimming stripped 4 bases from V and 5 bases from J, with 19 bases between. The CDR3 sequence is 15 residues long. The CDR3 reads CASSHTDLGVHEQYF. The CDR3 DNA reads TGTGCCAGCAGCCACACCGATCTAGGGGTCCACGAGCAGTACTTC.

The chain joins TRBV30 to TRBJ1-1; weak D call: TRBD1 (6 bases). The germline V gene has CDR1 GTSNPN and CDR2 SVGIG (reference sequence). V was cut by 4 bases and J by 3 bases, with 15 bases left in between. CDR3 length: 14 residues. The CDR3 protein is CAWKLGGKDTEAFF. The CDR3 region has the DNA TGTGCCTGGAAGTTAGGGGGGAAGGACACTGAAGCTTTCTTT.

The DNA for the CDR3 is TGTGCCAGCTCACCGGGCAGGCGAGGGGTTAACTATGGCTACACCTTC. Encoded protein: CASSPGRRGVNYGYTF. The V call is TRBV18, the J call TRBJ1-2; maybe TRBD1 (5 bases). CDR1 KGHSH and CDR2 LQKENI come from the germline V gene. The ends were cut back, 3 bases at V and 1 base at J, with 15 bases in the middle. CDR3 length: 16 amino acids.

This rearrangement joins TRBV4-3 to TRBJ2-3; D unclear. CDR1 LGHNA and CDR2 YSLEER come from the germline V gene. CDR3 length equals 17 residues. The germline V and J ends were trimmed by 0 bases and 4 bases, with 17 bases remaining between them. CDR3 protein: CASSQDLEPILADTQYF. CDR3 DNA sequence: TGCGCCAGCAGCCAAGATTTGGAGCCCATCCTCGCAGATACGCAGTATTTT.

The chain is built from TRBV18 and TRBJ2-5, with D unresolved. The V end lost 5 bases, the J end lost 4 bases, and 17 bases lay between the germline ends. The CDR3 sequence is 15 residues long. In germline, CDR1 is KGHSH, CDR2 LQKENI. The DNA of the CDR3 is TGTGCCAGCTCAGGCCCGGAGAGTAAGGGAGAGACCCAGTACTTC. Residues: CASSGPESKGETQYF.

A word on this clone: Germline and junction disagree at one end, which may indicate a read error. This chain joins TRBV20-1 and TRBJ1-6; TRBD1 is a possible D gene (6 bases). Germline loops: CDR1 DFQATT, CDR2 SNEGSKA (reference sequence). The CDR3 totals 10 residues. DNA for the CDR3: TGCAGTGCTCCCGGGGGCGGGGTAAACTTT. It encodes CSAPGGGVNF.

This chain uses TRBV7-9 with TRBJ1-2; 7 bases fit TRBD1. V shed 3 bases, J shed 3 bases, and the junction held 4 bases outside the gene matches. CDR1 and CDR2 from the germline V gene are SEHNR and FQNEAQ (reference sequence). The CDR3 contains 14 residues. The CDR3 DNA sequence: TGTGCCAGCAGCTTGGGGACAGTAGACTATGGCTACACCTTC. Residues: CASSLGTVDYGYTF.

The chain has TRBV27 and TRBJ2-7; 7 nucleotides agree with TRBD1. The germline gives CDR1 MNHEY, CDR2 SMNVEV (reference sequence). The trim removed 5 bases at V and 3 bases at J, leaving 10 bases unmatched. The CDR3 runs 15 residues. Written as DNA, the CDR3 is TGTGCCAGCAGTCCGACAGGGCAGGATCTCTACGAGCAGTACTTC. The encoded protein is CASSPTGQDLYEQYF.

The chain carries TRBV10-1 and TRBJ1-1, with D perhaps TRBD1 (5 bases). Trimming removed 9 bases at V and 0 bases at J, with 17 bases between. The CDR3 has 15 amino acids. CDR1 is WNHNN, CDR2 SYGVQD, per germline (reference sequence). Here the CDR3 reads CAREGLSRLNTEAFF. The CDR3 DNA follows: TGCGCCAGAGAGGGACTGAGCAGATTGAACACTGAAGCTTTCTTT.

The gene calls are TRBV28 and TRBJ2-5, with 7 bases aligning to TRBD2. Trimming at V came to 5 bases and at J to 2 bases, leaving 11 bases not matched to a gene. From germline, CDR1 is MDHEN and CDR2 SYDVKM. The CDR3 has 16 amino acids. The CDR3 is CASSKYKGTTQETQYF. The CDR3 DNA sequence: TGTGCCAGCAGTAAATATAAAGGGACTACGCAAGAGACCCAGTACTTC.

This clone has at least ten counts. The V call is TRBV5-4, the J call TRBJ1-3, with D possibly being TRBD1 (6 bases). The V end lost 5 bases, the J end lost 0 bases, and 15 bases lay between the germline ends. Germline V gives CDR1 SGHNT, CDR2 YYREEE (reference sequence). The CDR3 covers 16 residues. This CDR3 reads CASSLTGFGSGNTIYF. The CDR3 bases are TGTGCCAGCAGTCTCACAGGGTTCGGCTCTGGAAACACCATATATTTT. Drawing the rest from reference TRBV5-4 and TRBJ1-3, the complete variable domain is ETGVTQSPTHLIKTRGQQVTLRCSSQSGHNTVSWYQQALGQGPQFIFQYYREEENGRGNFPPRFSGLQFPNYSSELNVNALELDDSALYLCASSLTGFGSGNTIYFGEGSWLTVV.

Only a few counts were recorded for this clone. This rearrangement joins TRBV7-2 to TRBJ1-2; D is unresolved. The CDR3 is made up of 14 amino acids. Trimming cost V 1 base and J 3 bases, with 9 bases left between them. The V gene's germline CDR1 is SGHTA and CDR2 FQGNSA. This CDR3 is CASSLGARDYGYTF. The CDR3 DNA sequence: TGTGCCAGCAGCTTAGGGGCGCGTGACTATGGCTACACCTTC.

The chain couples TRBV7-9 to TRBJ2-5; TRBD2 matches at 13 bases. The CDR3 runs 17 residues. Germline V gives CDR1 SEHNR, CDR2 FQNEAQ (reference sequence). The junction had 8 bases not matched to a gene; V was cut back by 7 bases and J by 0 bases. The CDR3 DNA is TGTGCCAGCACCCGACTAGCGGGAGGCGCGTACCAAGAGACCCAGTACTTC. Translation gives CASTRLAGGAYQETQYF.

This rearrangement joins TRBV7-8 to TRBJ2-3; the D gene is possibly TRBD2 (6 bases). This CDR3 has 14 amino acids. The germline V and J ends were trimmed by 4 bases and 0 bases, with 8 bases remaining between them. Per germline, CDR1 SGHVS and CDR2 FQNEAQ. The CDR3, as DNA: TGTGCCAGCAGCTCTCTAGCGAGCACAGATACGCAGTATTTT. This gives the protein CASSSLASTDTQYF.

A single count supports this clone. This chain connects TRBV4-1 to TRBJ2-1, with TRBD1 matching over 7 bases. This CDR3 is built from 16 residues. Germline V CDR1 and CDR2: MGHRA, YSYEKL. J was trimmed by 3 bases and V by 4 bases; bases with no gene match: 9. In DNA, the CDR3 is TGCGCCAGCAGCCCCTCCTTGACAGGGATCTACAATGAGCAGTTCTTC. This gives the protein CASSPSLTGIYNEQFF.

V gene TRBV27 combines with J gene TRBJ1-6; 7 bases agree with TRBD1. The trim removed 6 bases at V and 10 bases at J, leaving 6 bases unmatched. There are 13 residues in the CDR3. The germline V gene has CDR1 MNHEY and CDR2 SMNVEV (reference sequence). CDR3 protein: CASRLTGNSPLHF. The CDR3 DNA reads TGTGCCAGCAGGTTGACAGGGAACTCACCCCTCCACTTT.

CDR3 bases: TGTGCCAGCAGCTCCGTAAAACAGGGTGTGGGAGCTTTCTTT. Protein sequence: CASSSVKQGVGAFF. This chain connects TRBV11-1 to TRBJ1-1; possibly TRBD1 for D (6 bases). Looked up from germline, CDR1 is SGHAT and CDR2 is FQDESV (reference sequence). This CDR3 has 14 residues. V was clipped by 4 bases and J by 10 bases, with 19 bases between them.

The chain uses TRBV5-1 and TRBJ1-5; D gene ambiguous. V was clipped by 1 base and J by 0 bases, with 8 bases between them. The germline CDR1 and CDR2 sequences are SGHRS and YFSETQ. This CDR3 region has 15 residues. CDR3 residues: CASSLRPDSNQPQHF. The CDR3 bases are TGCGCCAGCAGCTTGCGTCCGGATAGCAATCAGCCCCAGCATTTT.

In this sample, this clone turned up once. The V and J genes are TRBV7-8 and TRBJ2-6; D perhaps matches TRBD2 (5 bases). CDR3 length equals 15 residues. CDR1 SGHVS and CDR2 FQNEAQ come from the germline V gene. Trimming cost V 5 bases and J 1 base, with 9 bases left between them. The CDR3: CASSLRESGANVLTF. CDR3 bases: TGTGCCAGCAGCCTAAGGGAGTCTGGGGCCAACGTCCTGACTTTC.

The chain recombines TRBV11-2 with TRBJ1-5; D is ambiguous. The CDR3 contains 13 residues. V gave up 1 base and J gave up 1 base, with 2 bases separating them. Germline V lookup: CDR1 SGHAT, CDR2 FQNNGV. The CDR3 region has the DNA TGTGCCAGCAGCTTAGTAAGCAATCAGCCCCAGCATTTT. The encoded protein is CASSLVSNQPQHF.

The chain combines TRBV5-1 with TRBJ2-3; D ambiguous. Germline CDR1 SGHRS, CDR2 YFSETQ. There are 18 residues in the CDR3. Trimming took 0 bases from V and 0 from J, leaving 17 bases between them. Written as DNA, the CDR3 is TGCGCCAGCAGCTTGGCGATTCGGGCCGGTACTAGCACAGATACGCAGTATTTT. This translates into CASSLAIRAGTSTDTQYF. Full variable domain (rest looked up from reference TRBV5-1 and TRBJ2-3): KAGVTQTPRYLIKTRGQQVTLSCSPISGHRSVSWYQQTPGQGLQFLFEYFSETQRNKGNFPGRFSGRQFSNSRSEMNVSTLELGDSALYLCASSLAIRAGTSTDTQYFGPGTRLTVL.

This clone was counted once. The chain uses TRBV27 and TRBJ2-2; D might be TRBD1 (7 bases). The germline V and J ends were trimmed by 3 bases and 4 bases, with 15 bases remaining between them. CDR1 and CDR2 from the germline V gene are MNHEY and SMNVEV (reference sequence). The CDR3 covers 16 residues. The CDR3 region is CASSFPQGRITGELFF. The DNA for the CDR3 is TGTGCCAGCAGTTTCCCACAGGGGAGGATCACCGGGGAGCTGTTTTTT.